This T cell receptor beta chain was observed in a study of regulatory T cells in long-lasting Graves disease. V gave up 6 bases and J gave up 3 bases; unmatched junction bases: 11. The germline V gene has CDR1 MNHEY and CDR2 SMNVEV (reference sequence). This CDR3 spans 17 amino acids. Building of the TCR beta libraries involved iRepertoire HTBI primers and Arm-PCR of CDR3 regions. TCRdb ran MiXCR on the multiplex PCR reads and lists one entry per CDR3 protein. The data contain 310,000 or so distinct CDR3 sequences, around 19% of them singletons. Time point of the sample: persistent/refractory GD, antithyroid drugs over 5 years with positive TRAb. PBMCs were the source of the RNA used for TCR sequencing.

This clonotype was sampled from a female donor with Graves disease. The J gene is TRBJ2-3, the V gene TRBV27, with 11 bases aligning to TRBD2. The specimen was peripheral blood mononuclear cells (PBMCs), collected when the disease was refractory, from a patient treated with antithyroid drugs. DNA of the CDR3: TGTGCCAGCAGGCTTAGCGGGGGGGCGTACTTAACAGATACGCAGTATTTT. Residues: CASRLSGGAYLTDTQYF.